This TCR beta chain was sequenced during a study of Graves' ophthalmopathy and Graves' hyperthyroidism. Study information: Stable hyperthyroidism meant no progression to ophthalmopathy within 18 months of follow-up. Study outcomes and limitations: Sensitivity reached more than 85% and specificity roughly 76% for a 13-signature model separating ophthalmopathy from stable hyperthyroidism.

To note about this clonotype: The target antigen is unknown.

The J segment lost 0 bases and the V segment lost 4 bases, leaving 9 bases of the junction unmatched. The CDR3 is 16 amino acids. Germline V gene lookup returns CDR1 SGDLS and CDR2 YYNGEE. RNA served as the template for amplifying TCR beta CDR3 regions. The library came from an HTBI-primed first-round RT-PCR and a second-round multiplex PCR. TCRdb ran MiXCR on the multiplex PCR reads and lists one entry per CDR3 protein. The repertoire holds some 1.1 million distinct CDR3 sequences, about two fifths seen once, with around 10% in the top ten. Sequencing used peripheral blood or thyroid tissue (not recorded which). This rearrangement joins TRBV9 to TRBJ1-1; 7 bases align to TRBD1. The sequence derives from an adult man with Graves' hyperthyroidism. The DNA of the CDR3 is TGTGCCAGCAGCCGCCGAGCCGGGACAGTGAACACTGAAGCTTTCTTT. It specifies CASSRRAGTVNTEAFF.